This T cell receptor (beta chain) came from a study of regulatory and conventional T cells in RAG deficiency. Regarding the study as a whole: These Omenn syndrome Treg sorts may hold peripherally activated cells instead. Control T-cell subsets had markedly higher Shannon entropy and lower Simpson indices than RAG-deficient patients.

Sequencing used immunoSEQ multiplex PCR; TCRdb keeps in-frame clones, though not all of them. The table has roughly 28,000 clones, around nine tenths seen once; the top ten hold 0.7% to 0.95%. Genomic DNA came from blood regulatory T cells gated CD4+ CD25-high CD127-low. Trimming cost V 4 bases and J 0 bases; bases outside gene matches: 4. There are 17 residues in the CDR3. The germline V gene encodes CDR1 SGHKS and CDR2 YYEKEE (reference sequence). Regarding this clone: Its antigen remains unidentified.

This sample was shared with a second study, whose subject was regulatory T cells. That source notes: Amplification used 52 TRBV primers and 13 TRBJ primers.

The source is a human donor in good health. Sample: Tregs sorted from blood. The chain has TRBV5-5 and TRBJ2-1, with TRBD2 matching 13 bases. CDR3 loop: CASSLGLAGASYNEQFF. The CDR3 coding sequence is TGTGCCAGCAGCCTCGGACTAGCGGGGGCCTCCTACAATGAGCAGTTCTTC.